Presented here are 31 T cell receptor beta chains from one specimen sequenced in a study of T cell responses to AZD1222 COVID-19 vaccine. The method was immunoSEQ multiplex PCR; TCRdb's version includes in-frame clones alone and lacks a portion of them. The sample shows 130,000 or so clones, 85% to 95% of them seen only once. Sequencing used peripheral blood, obtained on day 0 of AZD1222 vaccination. The origin of the receptors is an adult in good health.

CDR3 DNA sequence: TGCGCCAGCAGCTTGGGCCGCCTTATCGGACAGGGGTTCATTGATGGTGCCGGAAACACCATATATTTT. Its protein is CASSLGRLIGQGFIDGAGNTIYF. The V gene is TRBV5-1, the J gene TRBJ1-3, with TRBD1 matching 9 bases. The CDR3 covers 23 residues. Germline loops: CDR1 SGHRS, CDR2 YFSETQ. The junction had 26 bases not matched to a gene; V was cut back by 0 bases and J by 4 bases.

The chain uses TRBV4-2 and TRBJ1-6, with D perhaps matching TRBD1 (6 bases). CDR1 and CDR2 from the germline V gene are LGHNA and YNFKEQ. The CDR3 runs 16 residues. The V and J ends lost 3 bases and 2 bases respectively, with 11 bases between them. CDR3 sequence: CASSQVDSTYNSPLHF. The CDR3 nucleotides read TGTGCCAGCAGCCAGGTGGACAGCACCTATAATTCACCCCTCCACTTT.

This chain joins TRBV19 and TRBJ1-6, with D unresolved. The germline V and J ends were trimmed by 3 bases and 9 bases, with 6 bases remaining between them. The CDR3 covers 12 residues. Germline V lookup: CDR1 LNHDA, CDR2 SQIVND (reference sequence). CDR3 bases: TGTGCCAGTAGTATCGGGAGTTCACCCCTCCACTTT. Protein product: CASSIGSSPLHF.

The V and J genes are TRBV6-2 or TRBV6-3 and TRBJ2-7, with 13 bases matching TRBD2. Trimming removed 5 bases from V and 6 bases from J; junction bases left unmatched: 7. The CDR3 extends over 15 amino acids. Germline CDR1 and CDR2: MNHEY and SVGEGT. The CDR3 loop is CASSPGLAGVLEQYF. CDR3 nucleotides: TGTGCCAGCAGTCCCGGACTAGCGGGAGTCCTCGAGCAGTACTTC.

The V gene is TRBV5-1, the J gene TRBJ1-2; D may be TRBD1 (6 bases). CDR1 SGHRS and CDR2 YFSETQ come from the germline V gene. The CDR3 length is 14 residues. The V end was cut by 4 bases, the J end by 6 bases, with 16 bases between. CDR3 bases: TGCGCCAGCAGCCTAACACAGGGTAATGATGGCTACACCTTC. It translates to CASSLTQGNDGYTF.

The chain couples TRBV30 to TRBJ1-2, with 8 nucleotides matching TRBD1. V lost 6 bases, J lost 5 bases, and 11 bases stayed unmatched. From germline, CDR1 is GTSNPN and CDR2 SVGIG (reference sequence). This CDR3 spans 14 amino acids. CDR3 DNA sequence: TGTGCCTGCCACCGGACAGGGCAGGGGTATGGCTACACCTTC. Protein product: CACHRTGQGYGYTF.

The rearrangement uses TRBV29-1 and TRBJ2-3; D is perhaps TRBD2 (6 bases). Trimming left V 3 bases short and J 0 bases short, with 13 bases between. This CDR3 region has 15 residues. Germline CDR1 and CDR2: SQVTM and ANQGSEA. The CDR3 is CSVEEGTTSTDTQYF. The DNA for the CDR3 is TGCAGCGTTGAGGAGGGAACAACTAGCACAGATACGCAGTATTTT.

This sequence joins TRBV19 and TRBJ1-3; a possible D gene is TRBD1 (6 bases). Trimming removed 7 bases at V and 0 bases at J, with 16 bases between. Germline V gives CDR1 LNHDA, CDR2 SQIVND (reference sequence). The CDR3 is made up of 16 amino acids. The CDR3 coding sequence is TGTGCCAGTACCCTCGGGACATTTGGCTCTGGAAACACCATATATTTT. Protein sequence: CASTLGTFGSGNTIYF. The full variable domain, in which reference TRBV19 and TRBJ1-3 provide the parts outside the CDR3, is DGGITQSPKYLFRKEGQNVTLSCEQNLNHDAMYWYRQDPGQGLRLIYYSQIVNDFQKGDIAEGYSVSREKKESFPLTVTSAQKNPTAFYLCASTLGTFGSGNTIYFGEGSWLTVV.

This clone occurred once. The rearrangement uses TRBV6-5 and TRBJ2-4; a possible D gene is TRBD2 (6 bases). V was cut by 8 bases and J by 6 bases, with 11 bases left in between. Germline lookup yields CDR1 MNHEY and CDR2 SVGAGI. This CDR3 is 12 amino acids long. The CDR3 sequence: CASWDSLNIQYF. CDR3 in DNA: TGTGCCAGCTGGGACTCCCTAAACATTCAGTACTTC.

The CDR3 protein is CASSKRKQGAYYGYTF. CDR3 sequence (DNA): TGTGCCAGCAGCAAAAGGAAACAGGGGGCGTACTATGGCTACACCTTC. The rearrangement uses TRBV21-1 and TRBJ1-2; the D segment call TRBD1 is taken from the table without a DNA check. TRBV21-1 is shown as a pseudogene. This CDR3 spans 16 amino acids.

The V gene is TRBV30, the J gene TRBJ2-2; D might be TRBD1 (5 bases). Germline values: CDR1 GTSNPN, CDR2 SVGIG (reference sequence). Between the trimmed V and J ends, which lost 2 bases and 4 bases, there was a span of 11 bases. This CDR3 is built from 14 residues. CDR3 region: CAWSPGARTGELFF. CDR3 nucleotides: TGTGCCTGGAGTCCTGGGGCTCGCACCGGGGAGCTGTTTTTT.

The rearrangement uses TRBV11-2 and TRBJ2-3, with 11 bases that match TRBD2. Germline values: CDR1 SGHAT, CDR2 FQNNGV. Losses at the gene ends were 5 bases for V and 4 bases for J; bases not matched to a gene: 17. This CDR3 comprises 19 residues. CDR3 amino acids: CASSPGRTSGWEGPDTQYF. The CDR3 DNA sequence: TGTGCCAGCAGCCCCGGGCGGACTAGCGGGTGGGAAGGGCCAGATACGCAGTATTTT. Full variable domain (rest looked up from reference TRBV11-2 and TRBJ2-3): EAGVAQSPRYKIIEKRQSVAFWCNPISGHATLYWYQQILGQGPKLLIQFQNNGVVDDSQLPKDRFSAERLKGVDSTLKIQPAKLEDSAVYLCASSPGRTSGWEGPDTQYFGPGTRLTVL.

The chain combines TRBV3-1 (or the pseudogene TRBV3-2) with TRBJ2-1; D remains ambiguous. Trimming shortened V by 4 bases and J by 0 bases, and 16 bases separated the two germline ends. The V gene's germline CDR1 is LGHDT and CDR2 YNNKEL (reference sequence). The CDR3 extends over 17 amino acids. The CDR3, as DNA: TGTGCCAGCAGCCCGAGGCAAGGCTTCGGCTCCTACAATGAGCAGTTCTTC. It specifies CASSPRQGFGSYNEQFF.

The chain employs TRBV20-1 and TRBJ2-5; D remains unclear. Trimming stripped 3 bases from V and 1 base from J, with 9 bases between. The CDR3 length is 13 residues. Germline CDR1 is DFQATT and CDR2 is SNEGSKA (reference sequence). CDR3 in DNA: TGCAGTGCTAGTGACCAAATCCAAGAGACCCAGTACTTC. It is translated as CSASDQIQETQYF.

Note on this clone: The junction and the germline gene differ at one end; a read error may be behind it. V usage is TRBV4-3 and J usage is TRBJ1-4, with a weak D call TRBD1 (6 bases). The CDR3 runs 15 residues. Germline loops: CDR1 LGHNA, CDR2 YSLEER. CDR3 coding DNA: TGCGCCAGCAGCCAACCCGGGACAACGAATGAAAAACTGTTTTTT. As protein: CASSQPGTTNEKLFF.

This chain uses TRBV27 with TRBJ2-7; no firm D call. The CDR3 contains 15 residues. Trimming left V 10 bases short and J 3 bases short, with 22 bases between. Germline CDR1 and CDR2: MNHEY and SMNVEV (reference sequence). In DNA, the CDR3 is TGTGCCATCAACCCCTCAGGTCGAATATGCTACGAGCAGTACTTC. This codes for CAINPSGRICYEQYF.

In its sample, this clone was seen once. V and J are TRBV28 and TRBJ1-2, with TRBD1 matching over 10 bases. Trimming cost V 6 bases and J 7 bases; bases outside gene matches: 8. The CDR3 length is 14 residues. Germline assignment: CDR1 MDHEN and CDR2 SYDVKM. The CDR3 region is CASRATGGFPGYTF. Here the CDR3 DNA reads TGTGCCAGCAGAGCGACAGGGGGCTTTCCTGGCTACACCTTC.

The chain combines TRBV30 with TRBJ2-3; D is unclear. There are 13 residues in the CDR3. Trimming removed 7 bases from V and 2 bases from J, with 13 bases in between. The germline V gene encodes CDR1 GTSNPN and CDR2 SVGIG (reference sequence). The CDR3 loop reads CASDRSFTDTQYF. CDR3 in DNA: TGTGCCTCTGACCGTTCTTTCACAGATACGCAGTATTTT.

This chain uses TRBV18 with TRBJ1-5; 7 bases agree with TRBD1. CDR3 length: 15 amino acids. V dropped 3 bases and J dropped 5; count of bases not matched to a gene: 7. From germline, CDR1 is KGHSH and CDR2 LQKENI. The CDR3: CASSPMGQSDQPQHF. DNA of the CDR3: TGTGCCAGCTCACCCATGGGACAGAGCGATCAGCCCCAGCATTTT.

The sample holds one count of this clone. This chain uses TRBV7-9 with TRBJ1-2, with a weak D call TRBD1 (5 bases). The CDR3 has 16 amino acids. CDR1 SEHNR and CDR2 FQNEAQ come from the germline V gene (reference sequence). V lost 5 bases and J lost 7, with 23 bases in between. The CDR3 DNA reads as TGTGCCAGCAGCCAGATCCTAGGGGATCTTGGGGGTGGCTACACCTTC. As protein: CASSQILGDLGGGYTF.

This clone appeared once. The CDR3 protein is CASSLDSSGANVLTF. The CDR3 nucleotides are TGCGCCAGCAGCCTGGACAGTTCCGGGGCCAACGTCCTGACTTTC. The chain recombines TRBV4-3 with TRBJ2-6; D is possibly TRBD1 (6 bases). Germline V lookup: CDR1 LGHNA, CDR2 YSLEER. CDR3 size: 15 residues. V lost 4 bases, J lost 4 bases, and 11 bases lay in between.

The V gene is TRBV5-6, the J gene TRBJ2-7, with D perhaps matching TRBD1 or TRBD2 (5 bases each). The CDR3 totals 14 residues. V dropped 7 bases and J dropped 2 bases, with 16 bases sitting between them. Germline V lookup: CDR1 SGHDT, CDR2 YYEEEE. The CDR3 DNA sequence: TGTGCCAGCGCCCCGGGGCCTGCGGCCTACGAGCAGTACTTC. Amino acids: CASAPGPAAYEQYF.

The genes are TRBV7-9 and TRBJ1-1; D perhaps matches TRBD1 (6 bases). Germline V CDR1 and CDR2: SEHNR, FQNEAQ (reference sequence). The CDR3 is 14 amino acids. V gave up 5 bases and J gave up 0 bases, with 10 bases separating them. The CDR3 loop reads CASSPQGLNTEAFF. For the CDR3, the DNA is TGTGCCAGCAGCCCGCAGGGGTTGAACACTGAAGCTTTCTTT.

V is TRBV27 and J is TRBJ1-6, with 7 bases that match TRBD1. The CDR3 sequence is 14 residues long. Losses at the gene ends were 8 bases for V and 7 bases for J; bases not matched to a gene: 8. Germline V gene sequence: CDR1 MNHEY, CDR2 SMNVEV (reference sequence). CDR3 region: CASGQARWNSPLHF. CDR3 nucleotide sequence: TGTGCCAGCGGACAGGCTCGGTGGAATTCACCCCTCCACTTT.

The chain carries TRBV4-1 and TRBJ1-5; the D gene is possibly TRBD1 (5 bases). The CDR3 loop spans 15 amino acids. V was cut by 1 base and J by 7 bases, with 14 bases left in between. CDR1 and CDR2 (germline): MGHRA, YSYEKL. The CDR3 coding sequence is TGCGCCAGCAGCCAAGCAGACAGTTTTGGGCAGCCCCAGCATTTT. Translated: CASSQADSFGQPQHF.

The chain has TRBV24-1 and TRBJ2-5; 8 positions agree with TRBD2. The CDR3 has 13 residues. V lost 6 bases to trimming and J lost 2 bases; unmatched junction nucleotides: 1. Germline V CDR1 and CDR2: KGHDR, SFDVKD. CDR3 region: CATSPGGQETQYF. DNA of the CDR3: TGTGCCACCAGTCCGGGGGGGCAAGAGACCCAGTACTTC.

This rearrangement joins TRBV7-9 to TRBJ1-2; 12 bases line up with TRBD1. The V and J ends lost 5 bases and 4 bases, in that order; junction bases with no gene match: 2. Germline CDR1 SEHNR, CDR2 FQNEAQ (reference sequence). The CDR3 is 14 residues long. The CDR3: CASSRGQGAYGYTF. The CDR3 DNA reads as TGTGCCAGCAGCCGGGGACAGGGGGCCTATGGCTACACCTTC.

The chain is built from TRBV2 and TRBJ1-3; D may be TRBD1 (5 bases). The germline V gene encodes CDR1 SNHLY and CDR2 FYNNEI. Trimming removed 2 bases from V and 7 bases from J, with 21 bases in between. The CDR3 totals 17 residues. CDR3 region: CASSEFGPDRGWNTIYF. The CDR3 bases are TGTGCCAGCAGTGAATTTGGCCCGGACCGGGGCTGGAACACCATATATTTT. The entire variable domain, with the rest obtained from reference TRBV2 and TRBJ1-3, is as follows: EPEVTQTPSHQVTQMGQEVILRCVPISNHLYFYWYRQILGQKVEFLVSFYNNEISEKSEIFDDQFSVERPDGSNFTLKIRSTKLEDSAMYFCASSEFGPDRGWNTIYFGEGSWLTVV.

The CDR3 reads CASSFYSTEAFF. In DNA form, the CDR3 reads TGTGCCAGCAGTTTCTACAGTACTGAAGCTTTCTTT. The chain combines TRBV12-3 or TRBV12-4 with TRBJ1-1, with no clear D. The CDR3 is 12 amino acids. V lost 3 bases and J 5 bases, leaving 7 bases between the germline ends.

This clone was seen only once. The rearrangement uses TRBV28 and TRBJ1-1; D might be TRBD1 (5 bases). The CDR3 has 13 amino acids. The germline V gene has CDR1 MDHEN and CDR2 SYDVKM. Trimming removed 2 bases at V and 8 bases at J, with 12 bases between. The CDR3 spells CASSLSWGREAFF. CDR3 bases: TGTGCCAGCAGTTTAAGCTGGGGCCGCGAAGCTTTCTTT.

V is TRBV3-1 (or the pseudogene TRBV3-2) and J is TRBJ1-2; tentatively, D is TRBD1 (5 bases). This CDR3 has 15 residues. Germline assignment: CDR1 LGHDT and CDR2 YNNKEL (reference sequence). Trimming pared 3 bases from V and 2 bases from J, leaving 13 bases between. The chain's CDR3 is CASSQGGAGNYGYTF. The CDR3 coding sequence is TGTGCCAGCAGCCAGGGTGGGGCAGGAAACTATGGCTACACCTTC.